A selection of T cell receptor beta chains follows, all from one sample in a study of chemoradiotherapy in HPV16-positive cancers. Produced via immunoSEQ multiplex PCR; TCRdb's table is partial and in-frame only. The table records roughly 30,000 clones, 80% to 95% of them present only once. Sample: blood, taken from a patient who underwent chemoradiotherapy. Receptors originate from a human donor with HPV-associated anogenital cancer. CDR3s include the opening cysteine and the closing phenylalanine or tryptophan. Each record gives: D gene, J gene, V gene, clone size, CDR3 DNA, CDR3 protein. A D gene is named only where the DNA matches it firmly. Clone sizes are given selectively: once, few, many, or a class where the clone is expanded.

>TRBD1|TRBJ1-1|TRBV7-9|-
TGTGCCAGCAGTCTACAGGGGGCGAACACTGAAGCTTTCTTT
CASSLQGANTEAFF
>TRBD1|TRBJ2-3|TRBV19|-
TGTGCCAGTAGCGACAGGGTAGGCACAGATACGCAGTATTTT
CASSDRVGTDTQYF
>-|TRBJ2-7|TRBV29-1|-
TGCAGCGTCCTCAGAAACTACGAGCAGTACTTC
CSVLRNYEQYF
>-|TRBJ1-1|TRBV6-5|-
TGTGCCAGCAGTCCGGTAGGGACCTTGAACACTGAAGCTTTCTTT
CASSPVGTLNTEAFF
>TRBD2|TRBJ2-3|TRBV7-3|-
TGTGCCAGCAGCTTAATAGCGGGGGGATACACAGATACGCAGTATTTT
CASSLIAGGYTDTQYF
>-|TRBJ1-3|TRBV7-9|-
TGTGCCAGCAGCTTAGTTGGTGTAAACACCATATATTTT
CASSLVGVNTIYF
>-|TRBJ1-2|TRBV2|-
TGTGCCAGCCAGTTGGGGGTAGGAGGCTACACCTTC
CASQLGVGGYTF
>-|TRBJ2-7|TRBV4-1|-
TGCGCCAGCAGCCAGGGACGGTCCTACGAGCAGTACTTC
CASSQGRSYEQYF
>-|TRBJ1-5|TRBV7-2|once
TGTGCCAGCAGCTTAGGAACAGCTAATCAGCCCCAGCATTTT
CASSLGTANQPQHF
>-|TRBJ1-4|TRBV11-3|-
TGTGCCAGCAGCCAAGACAGCCTGAATGAAAAACTGTTTTTT
CASSQDSLNEKLFF
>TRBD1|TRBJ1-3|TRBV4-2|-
TGTGCCAGCAGCACACGACAGGGGGCACCTGGAAACACCATATATTTT
CASSTRQGAPGNTIYF
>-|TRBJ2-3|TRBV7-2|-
TGTGCCCCAAAGGATACGCAGTATTTT
CAPKDTQYF
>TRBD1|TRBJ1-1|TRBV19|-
TGTGCCAGTAGTCAGGGGGCTGAAGCTTTCTTT
CASSQGAEAFF
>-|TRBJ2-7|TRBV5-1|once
TGCGCCAGCAGCCCAGAGACAGCCTACGAGCAGTACTTC
CASSPETAYEQYF
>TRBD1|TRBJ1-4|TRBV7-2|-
TGTGCCAGCAGAGCTCAGGGGGCGGCTAATGAAAAACTGTTTTTT
CASRAQGAANEKLFF
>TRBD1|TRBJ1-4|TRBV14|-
TGTGCCAGCAGGGGACAGCTTAATGAAAAACTGTTTTTT
CASRGQLNEKLFF
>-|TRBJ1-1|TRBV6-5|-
TGTGCCAGCAGTTACTCGGTCGGACAAAACACTGAAGCTTTCTTT
CASSYSVGQNTEAFF
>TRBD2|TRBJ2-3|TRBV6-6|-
TGTGCCAGCAGTTTCACTAGCGAACATAGCACAGATACGCAGTATTTT
CASSFTSEHSTDTQYF
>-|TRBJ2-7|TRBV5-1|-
TGCGCCAGCAGCTTGAACAGATACGAGCAGTACTTC
CASSLNRYEQYF
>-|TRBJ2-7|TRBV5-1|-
TGCGCCAGCAGCTTCACGGGGACATCCGGCGAGCAGTACTTC
CASSFTGTSGEQYF